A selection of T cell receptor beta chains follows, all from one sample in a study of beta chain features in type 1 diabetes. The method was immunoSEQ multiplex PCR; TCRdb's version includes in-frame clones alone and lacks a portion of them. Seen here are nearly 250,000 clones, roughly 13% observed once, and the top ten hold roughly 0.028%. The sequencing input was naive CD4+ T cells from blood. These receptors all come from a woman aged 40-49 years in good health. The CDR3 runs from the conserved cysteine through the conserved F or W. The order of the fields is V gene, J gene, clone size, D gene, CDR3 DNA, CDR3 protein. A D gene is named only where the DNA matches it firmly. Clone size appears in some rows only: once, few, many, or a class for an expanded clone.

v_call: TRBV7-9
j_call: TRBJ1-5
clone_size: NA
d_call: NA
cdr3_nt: TGTGCCAGCTCCGCGGGTACGGGGCAGCCCCAGCATTTT
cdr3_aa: CASSAGTGQPQHF

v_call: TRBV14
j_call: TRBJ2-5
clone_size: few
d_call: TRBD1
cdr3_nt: TGTGCCAGCAGCCTGCGGACAGGGGGCTCGGGGACCCAGTACTTC
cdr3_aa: CASSLRTGGSGTQYF

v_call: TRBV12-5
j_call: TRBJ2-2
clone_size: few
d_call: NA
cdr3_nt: TGTGCTAGTGGTTTCTCCACAGTCTCCACCGGGGAGCTGTTTTTT
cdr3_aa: CASGFSTVSTGELFF

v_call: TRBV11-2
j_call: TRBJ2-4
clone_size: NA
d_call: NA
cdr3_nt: TGTGCCAGCAGCTTAGCTTTGGGGTCACAGGGAAACATTCAGTACTTC
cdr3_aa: CASSLALGSQGNIQYF

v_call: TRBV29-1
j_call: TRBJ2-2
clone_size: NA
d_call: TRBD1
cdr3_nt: TGCAGCGTCGAACAGGGGGGAACCGGGGAGCTGTTTTTT
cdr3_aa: CSVEQGGTGELFF

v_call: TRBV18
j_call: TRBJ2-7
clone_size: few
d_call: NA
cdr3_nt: TGTGCCAGCTCACCACAGGGGATGACGTACTACGAGCAGTACTTC
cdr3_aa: CASSPQGMTYYEQYF

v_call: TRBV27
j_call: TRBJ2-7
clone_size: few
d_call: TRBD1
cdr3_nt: TGTGCCAGCAGTGTTGGGGTTGACAGGGGCGCCTACGAGCAGTACTTC
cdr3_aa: CASSVGVDRGAYEQYF

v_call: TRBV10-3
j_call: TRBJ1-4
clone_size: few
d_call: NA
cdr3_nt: TGTGCCATCAGCCGACAAGATAATGAAAAACTGTTTTTT
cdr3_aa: CAISRQDNEKLFF

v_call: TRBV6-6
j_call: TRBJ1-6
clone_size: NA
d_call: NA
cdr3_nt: TGTGCCAGCAGGCCCCCCGGGGCACCCCTCCACTTT
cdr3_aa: CASRPPGAPLHF

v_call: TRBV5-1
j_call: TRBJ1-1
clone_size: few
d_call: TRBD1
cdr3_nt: TGCGCCAGCAGCTTGGAGACAGGGGGATGGAACACTGAAGCTTTCTTT
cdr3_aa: CASSLETGGWNTEAFF

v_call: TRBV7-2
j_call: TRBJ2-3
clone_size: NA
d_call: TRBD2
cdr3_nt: TGTGCCAGCAGCGTTACCCTAGCGGGGGGGGGAGATACGCAGTATTTT
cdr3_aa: CASSVTLAGGGDTQYF

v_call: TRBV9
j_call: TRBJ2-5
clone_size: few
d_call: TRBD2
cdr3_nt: TGTGCCAGCAAGCCCGCTAGCGGAGAGACCCAGTACTTC
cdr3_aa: CASKPASGETQYF

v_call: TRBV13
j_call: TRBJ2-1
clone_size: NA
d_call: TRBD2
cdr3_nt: TGTGCCAGCAGCTTGCGGGGGAGCTCCTACAATGAGCAGTTCTTC
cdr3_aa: CASSLRGSSYNEQFF

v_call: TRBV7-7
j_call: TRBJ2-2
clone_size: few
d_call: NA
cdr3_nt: TGTGCCAGCAGTGGCCGACAAGCCGGGGAGCTGTTTTTT
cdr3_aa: CASSGRQAGELFF

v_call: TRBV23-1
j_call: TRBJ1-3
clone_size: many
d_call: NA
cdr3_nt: TGCGCCAGCAGTCATAAGGGGGAGAACTCTGGAAACACCATATATTTT
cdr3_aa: CASSHKGENSGNTIYF

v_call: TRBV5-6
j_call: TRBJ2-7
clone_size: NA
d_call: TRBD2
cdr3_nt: TGTGCCAGCAGTCTGGGGAGTAGCGGGGGGGCCATTCCCCAGTACTTC
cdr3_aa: CASSLGSSGGAIPQYF

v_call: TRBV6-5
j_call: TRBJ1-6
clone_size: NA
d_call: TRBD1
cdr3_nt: TGTGCCAGCAGAATATGGACAGGGTATTCACCCCTCCACTTT
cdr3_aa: CASRIWTGYSPLHF

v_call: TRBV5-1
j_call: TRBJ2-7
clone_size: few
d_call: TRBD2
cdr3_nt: TGCGCCAGCAGATATAGCGGGGGGGCCTACGAGCAGTACTTC
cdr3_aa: CASRYSGGAYEQYF

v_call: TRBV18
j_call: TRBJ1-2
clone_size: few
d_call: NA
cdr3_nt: TGTGCCAGCTCACTGACAGCAACTAACTATGGCTACACCTTC
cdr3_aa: CASSLTATNYGYTF

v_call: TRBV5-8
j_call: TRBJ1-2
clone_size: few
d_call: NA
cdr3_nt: TGTGCCAGCAGCTTGCTTGATGGCTACACCTTC
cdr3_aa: CASSLLDGYTF

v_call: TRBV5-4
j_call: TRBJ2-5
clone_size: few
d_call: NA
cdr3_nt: TGTGCCAGCAGCTACGGAGAGACCCAGTACTTC
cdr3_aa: CASSYGETQYF

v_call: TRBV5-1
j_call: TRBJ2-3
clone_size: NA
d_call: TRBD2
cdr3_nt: TGCGCCAGCAGCACCCGACTAGCGGGGGGCACAGATACGCAGTATTTT
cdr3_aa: CASSTRLAGGTDTQYF

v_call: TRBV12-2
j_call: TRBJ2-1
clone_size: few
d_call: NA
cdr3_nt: TGTGCAAGTCGCTCAAGGAGCAGTAAGTATGAGCAGTTCTTC
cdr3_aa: CASRSRSSKYEQFF

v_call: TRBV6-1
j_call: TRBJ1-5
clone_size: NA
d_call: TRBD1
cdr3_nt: TGTGCCAGCAGCCATAAGGGGGCGGATGGACAGCCCCAGCATTTT
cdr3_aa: CASSHKGADGQPQHF

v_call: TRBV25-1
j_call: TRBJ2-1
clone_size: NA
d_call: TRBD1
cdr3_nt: TGTGCCAGCAGGACCGGGACAGGTCGCCACAATGAGCAGTTCTTC
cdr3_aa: CASRTGTGRHNEQFF

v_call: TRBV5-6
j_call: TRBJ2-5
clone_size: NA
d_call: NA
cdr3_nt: TGTGCCAGCAGCTTCGGACAGTTAGAGACCCAGTACTTC
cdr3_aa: CASSFGQLETQYF

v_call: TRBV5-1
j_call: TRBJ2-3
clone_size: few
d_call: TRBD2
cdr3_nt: TGCGCCAGCAGCCGGTGGACTAGCGGGGGCACAGATACGCAGTATTTT
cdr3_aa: CASSRWTSGGTDTQYF

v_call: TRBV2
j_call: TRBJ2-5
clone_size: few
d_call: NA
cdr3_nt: TGTGCCAGCAGAGTATGGCAGGAAGGCCAGACCCAGTACTTC
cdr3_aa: CASRVWQEGQTQYF

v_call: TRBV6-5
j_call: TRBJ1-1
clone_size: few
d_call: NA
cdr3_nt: TGTGCCAGCAGTTACAGGCAGGCGAGTACTGAAGCTTTCTTT
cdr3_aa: CASSYRQASTEAFF